This T cell receptor (beta chain) emerged from a study of blood T cell repertoires in COVID-19. Looking at the study overall: Some COVID-19 samples were acute and others convalescent; all came from the United States, Italy and Spain. T cells, B-cell-depleted T cells, or PBMCs supplied cDNA or gDNA.

Original analysis: Reference gene primer amplification in the assay estimated nucleated cell counts. The data were produced by immunoSEQ multiplex PCR, yet TCRdb's version contains in-frame clones alone and is incomplete. The V and J calls and clone size are taken from that table; D and trimming were inferred from the DNA. Of about 72,000 clones listed, more than 75% were seen once; the top ten hold roughly a sixth. The V and J ends lost 2 bases and 8 bases, in that order; junction bases with no gene match: 5. Germline CDR1 LNHDA, CDR2 SQIVND (reference sequence). This CDR3 spans 14 amino acids. J is TRBJ1-4 and V is TRBV19, with 7 nucleotides matching TRBD1. The sequencing sample was made of peripheral blood. The receptor was isolated from a human donor in a cohort sampled during active COVID-19. DNA for the CDR3: TGTGCCAGTAGTATAATTACAGGGGACGAAAAACTGTTTTTT. This translates into CASSIITGDEKLFF.